This T cell receptor (beta chain) came from a study of cytomegalovirus exposure and HLA in healthy donors. Findings and caveats of the study: CMV antigen specificity of three CMV-associated chains was confirmed in vitro. Sequencing depth across donors, presence/absence analyses assumed, was roughly uniform.

Details on this clone: Its antigen is as yet unknown.

This CDR3 has 14 amino acids. J lost 2 bases, V lost 7 bases, and 11 bases had no gene match. CDR1 and CDR2 (germline): SQVTM, ANQGSEA. Primers: 60 Vbeta forward and 13 Jbeta reverse. Only in-frame clones appear in the TCRdb table, and some are missing; sequencing was by immunoSEQ multiplex PCR. With 190,000 or so clones in the sample, the ten largest clones hold 0.65% to 0.75%. Input material: PBMCs. The chain joins TRBV29-1 to TRBJ2-7; 7 bases line up with TRBD1. This TCR was recovered from a boy aged 10-17 years in good health and CMV-seronegative. The CDR3 loop is CSARDRRSAYEQYF. The CDR3 bases are TGCAGCGCAAGGGACAGACGCTCTGCCTACGAGCAGTACTTC.